This entry lists 9 T cell receptor beta chains sequenced from one sample in a study of response to subunit inactivated influenza vaccine. TCRdb reprocessed the RT-PCR reads via MiXCR and lists one record per CDR3 protein. Counted here are over 800,000 distinct CDR3 sequences, approximately 21% occurring once; the ten biggest clones make up 10% to 13%. The specimen comprised PBMCs from blood, sampled 4 to 6 days after vaccination. All receptors come from a man in his forties or fifties who received an inactivated influenza vaccine.

The V gene is TRBV5-1, the J gene TRBJ2-2; 11 bases are shared with TRBD2. This CDR3 is built from 14 residues. Germline assignment: CDR1 SGHRS and CDR2 YFSETQ. The V and J ends lost 6 bases and 7 bases, in that order; junction bases with no gene match: 5. The CDR3 is CASTTSGVFGELFF. CDR3 bases: TGCGCCAGCACGACTAGCGGGGTTTTCGGGGAGCTGTTTTTT.

This clonotype was seen a few times. This sequence joins TRBV30 and TRBJ1-1; D is ambiguous. Germline CDR1 reads GTSNPN; CDR2 reads SVGIG (reference sequence). The CDR3 contains 13 residues. Trimming cost V 5 bases and J 5 bases, with 15 bases left between them. CDR3 amino acids: CAWQPARGTEAFF. CDR3 coding DNA: TGTGCCTGGCAGCCTGCAAGAGGAACTGAAGCTTTCTTT.

The table lists this clonotype with many counts. This rearrangement joins TRBV29-1 to TRBJ2-7; 7 bases are shared with TRBD1. The CDR3 sequence is 13 residues long. The trim removed 3 bases at V and 6 bases at J, leaving 8 bases unmatched. Germline V gene lookup returns CDR1 SQVTM and CDR2 ANQGSEA. Here the CDR3 DNA reads TGCAGCGTTGAGGGAGAGGGGGCTAGCGAGCAGTACTTC. Its protein product is CSVEGEGASEQYF.

This clonotype was detected ten times or more. The genes are TRBV20-1 and TRBJ2-1; 8 nucleotides agree with TRBD2. The V and J ends lost 6 bases and 4 bases, in that order; junction bases with no gene match: 11. There are 15 residues in the CDR3. Germline CDR1 DFQATT, CDR2 SNEGSKA (reference sequence). CDR3 in DNA: TGCAGTGCGGACCCCCCGGGCGGGAGGTACAATGAGCAGTTCTTC. It is translated as CSADPPGGRYNEQFF.

The sample holds one count of this clonotype. V gene TRBV10-2 combines with J gene TRBJ2-3; D is possibly TRBD2 (5 bases). Germline loops: CDR1 WSHSY, CDR2 SAAADI. V was cut by 8 bases and J by 0 bases, with 15 bases left in between. This CDR3 has 15 residues. The CDR3 DNA sequence: TGCGCCAGCCTTCCGGGATTCTCTAGCACAGATACGCAGTATTTT. This translates into CASLPGFSSTDTQYF.

The CDR3 sequence: CASSLAGRPSYEQYF. As DNA, the CDR3 is TGTGCCAGCAGCTTGGCCGGAAGGCCCTCCTACGAGCAGTACTTC. This chain uses TRBV5-6 with TRBJ2-7; D ambiguous. The CDR3 has 15 residues. In germline, CDR1 is SGHDT, CDR2 YYEEEE. Trimming removed 0 bases from V and 0 bases from J, with 10 bases in between. Using reference TRBV5-6 and TRBJ2-7 for the parts outside the CDR3, the full variable domain is DAGVTQSPTHLIKTRGQQVTLRCSPKSGHDTVSWYQQALGQGPQFIFQYYEEEERQRGNFPDRFSGHQFPNYSSELNVNALLLGDSALYLCASSLAGRPSYEQYFGPGTRLTVT.

This sequence joins TRBV10-3 and TRBJ2-1; TRBD1 matches 10 bases. Trimming took 6 bases from V and 4 from J; bases not matched to a gene: 15. From germline, CDR1 is ENHRY and CDR2 SYGVKD. The CDR3 sequence is 18 residues long. The CDR3 here is CAIRGQGSGTGVYNEQFF. The CDR3 DNA follows: TGTGCCATCAGGGGACAGGGGTCGGGAACGGGGGTTTACAATGAGCAGTTCTTC.

This chain links TRBV5-5 with TRBJ2-1; TRBD2 agrees at 7 bases. The CDR3 has 16 amino acids. J gave up 6 bases and V 1 base, and 10 bases lay outside the gene matches. The germline V gene has CDR1 SGHKS and CDR2 YYEKEE (reference sequence). In DNA, the CDR3 is TGTGCCAGCAGCTTGACTGTGTCGGGAGGATCCAATGAGCAGTTCTTC. It is translated as CASSLTVSGGSNEQFF.

This clonotype occurred many times. V is TRBV18 and J is TRBJ2-5; D remains unclear. This CDR3 has 12 residues. V was clipped by 3 bases and J by 5 bases, with 7 bases between them. The germline V gene has CDR1 KGHSH and CDR2 LQKENI. The CDR3 here is CASSPIRETQYF. In DNA form, the CDR3 reads TGTGCCAGCTCACCGATCCGGGAGACCCAGTACTTC.